The clone carrying this TCR beta chain was seen only a few times. The antigen is unknown. The data are from a study of cytomegalovirus exposure and HLA in healthy donors. The study, taken as a whole, reports: Further analysis, carried out later, found HLA-associated TCR beta chains more clonally expanded than equally common other chains.

The CDR3 runs to 12 residues. With 8 bases removed from V and 9 bases from J, the gap between germline ends came to 11 bases. The germline V gene encodes CDR1 SNHLY and CDR2 FYNNEI. The PCR had 60 Vbeta and 13 Jbeta primers. The data were produced by immunoSEQ multiplex PCR, yet TCRdb's version contains in-frame clones alone and is incomplete. This sample carries over 200,000 clones, around nine tenths of them seen once, and the ten largest clones take about 1%. This receptor was obtained from a young woman in good health and CMV-seronegative. The sample was PBMCs. The chain links TRBV2 to TRBJ1-6, with D possibly matching TRBD1 (5 bases). DNA for the CDR3: TGTGCCAGCCAAGGGCAGGGTTCACCCCTCCACTTT. Protein sequence: CASQGQGSPLHF.